This T cell receptor (beta chain) was sequenced for a study of shared clonotypes between healthy human individuals. Study-wide results and limits: Sequencing depth was predicted to influence how clonotypes are shared among donors. Rarefaction indicated that sorted-subset sequencing remained incomplete although depth was large. When naive CD4 clonotypes were compared across four donors, 4% to 5.5% were shared.

TCRdb's table, derived via immunoSEQ multiplex PCR, lists solely in-frame clones and lacks some. The sample holds some 2,000,000 clones; about 94% are singletons and the top ten take 1% to 1.3%. Details on this clone: Its specificity is unknown.

It was CD45RO-negative cells, positively selected for CCR7, that made up naive CD8 cells, with terminally differentiated effector memory CD45RA+ cells excluded. The donors were adults (healthy and HIV-negative) with no recent acute infections or vaccinations. The CDR3 totals 15 residues. J gave up 4 bases and V 2 bases, and 8 bases lay outside the gene matches. Germline CDR1 reads SGHVS; CDR2 reads FQNEAQ. This TCR derives from a man younger than 35 in good health. Material for sequencing was naive CD8+ T cells sorted from blood. The chain employs TRBV7-8 and TRBJ2-7; 7 bases align to TRBD1. CDR3 nucleotide sequence: TGTGCCAGCAGCTTACAAATGGGACAGCTTTACGAGCAGTACTTC. Residues: CASSLQMGQLYEQYF.